These 7 T cell receptor beta chains originate from one sample sequenced in a study of T cells after yellow fever vaccination. One entry per CDR3 protein results from TCRdb running MiXCR on the 5' RACE reads. The sample shows 150,000 to 200,000 distinct CDR3 sequences, about 7% of them seen only once. Material: CD4+ T cells sorted from PBMCs, obtained 5 days after the first yellow fever vaccination. The receptors here all came from a man younger than 35 who received the YFV17D yellow fever vaccine.

Regarding this clonotype: At one end the junction does not follow the germline gene, possibly because of a read error. The chain couples TRBV5-1 to TRBJ2-2, with D maybe TRBD1 (6 bases). This CDR3 is built from 16 residues. The germline V gene has CDR1 SGHRS and CDR2 YFSETQ. In nucleotides, the CDR3 is TGCGCCAGCAGCTTGTCAGGGGCCCCGAACACCGGGAAGCTGTTTTTT. Residues: CASSLSGAPNTGKLFF.

This clonotype was detected ten times or more. V and J are TRBV12-3 or TRBV12-4 and TRBJ1-2; TRBD1 matches at 9 bases. The trim removed 4 bases at V and 2 bases at J, leaving 2 bases unmatched. There are 14 residues in the CDR3. The CDR3 DNA is TGTGCCAGCAGTTCCGGGACAGGGAACTATGGCTACACCTTC. Translated, it gives CASSSGTGNYGYTF.

This clonotype came up a few times. The chain joins TRBV30 to TRBJ2-3; no definite D call. Looked up from germline, CDR1 is GTSNPN and CDR2 is SVGIG (reference sequence). The CDR3 is made up of 15 amino acids. Trimming removed 0 bases at V and 4 bases at J, with 14 bases between. DNA of the CDR3: TGTGCCTGGAGTGTATCCCGTTTTGGTCCAGATACGCAGTATTTT. Its translation is CAWSVSRFGPDTQYF.

This clonotype appeared a few times. The J gene is TRBJ2-2, the V gene TRBV6-1; 7 bases are shared with TRBD2. V lost 2 bases and J lost 0; bases outside the gene matches: 9. Germline loops: CDR1 MNHNS, CDR2 SASEGT. CDR3 length: 18 residues. CDR3 DNA sequence: TGTGCCAGCAGTGAAAGGCGAGGGGACTATCCGAACACCGGGGAGCTGTTTTTT. Translation gives CASSERRGDYPNTGELFF.

This clonotype was seen a handful of times. The chain links TRBV10-3 to TRBJ2-3; 7 nucleotides line up with TRBD2. The ends lost 8 bases at V and 2 bases at J; junction bases unmatched: 7. Germline CDR1 and CDR2: ENHRY and SYGVKD. The CDR3 length is 14 residues. CDR3 region: CAIGAGTVTDTQYF. Written as DNA, the CDR3 is TGTGCCATCGGAGCGGGGACGGTCACAGATACGCAGTATTTT.

Many counts were recorded for this clonotype. The chain links TRBV19 to TRBJ2-7, with 7 bases lining up with TRBD1. J gave up 3 bases and V 4 bases, and 9 bases lay outside the gene matches. Germline-derived CDR1 and CDR2 are LNHDA and SQIVND (reference sequence). The CDR3 totals 15 residues. Written as DNA, the CDR3 is TGTGCCAGTAGTAAAAAGGGACAGCCGAACTACGAGCAGTACTTC. Its translation is CASSKKGQPNYEQYF.

This clonotype was counted between two and nine times. The chain employs TRBV18 and TRBJ1-5; a weak D match, TRBD1 (5 bases). V lost 2 bases to trimming and J lost 7 bases, with 9 bases between them. CDR3 length: 13 residues. Germline values: CDR1 KGHSH, CDR2 LQKENI. Here the CDR3 reads CASSPYTGQPQHF. CDR3 nucleotide sequence: TGTGCCAGCTCACCATATACAGGACAGCCCCAGCATTTT.